The next 13 T cell receptor beta chains were all read from a single sample in a study of CD8 T cells in ankylosing spondylitis (TCRdb year 2017). Library prep was done by 5' RACE. Data came from an Illumina HiSeq 2500. TCRdb redid the processing of the public reads, applying fastp at Q25 and MiXCR, and retained in-frame beta chains. Rows matching on CDR3 protein sequence are summarized as one entry with the most common DNA and genes. Recorded for this sample are 700,000 to 850,000 distinct CDR3 sequences; roughly 12% of them occurred a single time. The top ten constitute less than 0.65% of the sample. Their target antigens are unknown. Study-level results and caveats: A TCR beta motif made up of several highly homologous amino acid variants appeared to be characteristic of blood from ankylosing spondylitis patients.

The sample consisted of blood, either unsorted or a sorted T cell fraction (not recorded which). The origin of the receptors is a male donor with ankylosing spondylitis.

This clonotype was counted ten times or more. The CDR3 bases are TGCAGTGCTAGATCGGGGGGGCCAGATACGCAGTATTTT. Encoded protein: CSARSGGPDTQYF. The V gene is TRBV20-1, the J gene TRBJ2-3; TRBD2 matches 8 bases. Per germline, CDR1 DFQATT and CDR2 SNEGSKA (reference sequence). The CDR3 extends over 13 amino acids. The V segment lost 2 bases and the J segment 4 bases; nucleotides outside the gene matches: 2.

The chain employs TRBV20-1 and TRBJ1-1; D may be TRBD1 (5 bases). Germline V gene sequence: CDR1 DFQATT, CDR2 SNEGSKA (reference sequence). V was shortened by 2 bases and J by 7 bases, with 17 bases between the two germline ends. CDR3 length: 14 amino acids. The CDR3 loop reads CSARMIGGYSEAFF. The CDR3 region has the DNA TGCAGTGCTAGAATGATTGGGGGTTACAGTGAAGCTTTCTTT.

The chain carries TRBV29-1 and TRBJ2-7; D gene ambiguous. The germline CDR1 and CDR2 sequences are SQVTM and ANQGSEA. The CDR3 sequence is 12 residues long. The V and J ends lost 3 bases and 3 bases respectively, with 9 bases between them. The CDR3 coding sequence is TGCAGCGTTGAGAACAAATTCTACGAGCAGTACTTC. Amino acids: CSVENKFYEQYF.

Turning to this clonotype: A clone one base away is much larger, so this may be a read error. V usage is TRBV5-1 and J usage is TRBJ1-1; D is ambiguous. Trimming removed 4 bases at V and 1 base at J, with 8 bases between. From germline, CDR1 is SGHRS and CDR2 YFSETQ. This CDR3 has 13 amino acids. Written as DNA, the CDR3 is TGCGCCAGCAGCGATAACAGGAACACTGAAGCTTTCTTT. This gives the protein CASSDNRNTEAFF.

V usage is TRBV20-1 and J usage is TRBJ2-7; D possibly matches TRBD1 or TRBD2 (5 bases each). CDR1 is DFQATT, CDR2 SNEGSKA, per germline (reference sequence). V shed 2 bases and J shed 3 bases, with 17 bases lying between them. The CDR3 totals 15 residues. The CDR3 bases are TGCAGTGCTAGATCGGGGACGCCCTGGGACTACGAGCAGTACTTC. This translates into CSARSGTPWDYEQYF.

This rearrangement joins TRBV7-9 to TRBJ2-3; possibly TRBD2 for D (6 bases). This CDR3 contains 12 residues. Trimming pared 5 bases from V and 14 bases from J, leaving 17 bases between. Germline CDR1 SEHNR, CDR2 FQNEAQ (reference sequence). The CDR3 here is CASSAPEGALYF. The CDR3 DNA reads as TGTGCCAGCAGCGCCCCGGAGGGTGCTCTGTATTTT.

The V and J genes are TRBV12-3 or TRBV12-4 and TRBJ1-5; a weak D match, TRBD1 (6 bases). Trimming cost V 3 bases and J 3 bases, with 9 bases left between them. The CDR3 has 14 residues. The CDR3 region has the DNA TGTGCCAGCAGTTTGAGGGGGACCAATCAGCCCCAGCATTTT. Its translation: CASSLRGTNQPQHF.

This clonotype was observed many times. The chain recombines TRBV10-3 with TRBJ1-1; D is possibly TRBD1 (5 bases). From germline, CDR1 is ENHRY and CDR2 SYGVKD. The CDR3 is 14 residues long. V shed 7 bases and J shed 2 bases, with 14 bases lying between them. CDR3: CAIMAGAVNTEAFF. The CDR3 DNA reads TGTGCCATCATGGCTGGGGCAGTAAACACTGAAGCTTTCTTT.

This clonotype was observed at least ten times. The chain couples TRBV27 to TRBJ1-6; 9 bases match TRBD1. The CDR3 runs to 13 residues. With V trimmed by 6 bases and J by 8 bases, 2 bases remained unmatched. Germline-derived CDR1 and CDR2 are MNHEY and SMNVEV (reference sequence). As DNA, the CDR3 is TGTGCCAGCAGGCGGACAGGGGATTCACCCCTCCACTTT. It specifies CASRRTGDSPLHF.

The CDR3 DNA follows: TGTGCCAGCAGCTTAGCCGCGGTTTCTAACTATGGCTACACCTTC. Translated, it gives CASSLAAVSNYGYTF. V is TRBV7-2 and J is TRBJ1-2; no reliable D call. V was pared by 0 bases and J by 0 bases, with 8 bases between. Germline-derived CDR1 and CDR2 are SGHTA and FQGNSA. The CDR3 has 15 residues.

The gene calls are TRBV4-3 and TRBJ2-6, with D unclear. V was trimmed by 1 base and J by 0 bases, leaving 10 bases between them. The CDR3 spans 17 residues. CDR1 and CDR2 (germline): LGHNA, YSLEER. The DNA for the CDR3 is TGCGCCAGCAGCCAAGTACCGGGTTACTCTGGGGCCAACGTCCTGACTTTC. Its translation is CASSQVPGYSGANVLTF.

A few counts support this clonotype. V is TRBV20-1 and J is TRBJ2-7; TRBD1 might be the D (6 bases). Germline V CDR1 and CDR2: DFQATT, SNEGSKA (reference sequence). Trimming shortened V by 3 bases and J by 4 bases, and 22 bases separated the two germline ends. The CDR3 runs to 16 residues. Here the CDR3 reads CSARTFTGWAAYEQYF. CDR3 coding DNA: TGCAGTGCTAGGACATTTACAGGGTGGGCGGCGTACGAGCAGTACTTC.

This clonotype was seen a handful of times. The V and J genes are TRBV28 and TRBJ2-3; 8 bases map to TRBD2. Germline CDR1 and CDR2: MDHEN and SYDVKM. This CDR3 spans 13 amino acids. The CDR3 DNA follows: TGTAGAACGGGAGGGTCCCGCACAGATACGCAGTATTTT. It is translated as CRTGGSRTDTQYF.